A single sample is the source of the 19 T cell receptor beta chains below, sequenced in a study of preoperative IRX-2 immunotherapy in early breast cancer. Regarding treatment: preoperative locoregional IRX-2 cytokine immunotherapy. Profiling relied on immunoSEQ multiplex PCR, and the TCRdb table lists in-frame clones only, not all of them. Among approximately 34,000 clones listed, 90% to 95% were seen once. The sample was acquired from a patient treated with IRX-2 immunotherapy. Source of these receptors: a human donor with breast cancer.

The V call is TRBV7-9, the J call TRBJ1-6, with TRBD1 matching 9 bases. The CDR3 runs 15 residues. From germline, CDR1 is SEHNR and CDR2 FQNEAQ (reference sequence). J was trimmed by 7 bases and V by 5 bases; bases with no gene match: 6. CDR3: CASSIRDRVNSPLHF. The CDR3 coding sequence is TGTGCCAGCAGCATCAGGGACAGGGTCAATTCACCCCTCCACTTT.

The chain recombines TRBV2 with TRBJ2-7; possible D gene TRBD1, 6 bases. The CDR3 runs to 15 residues. Trimming removed 9 bases from V and 9 bases from J, with 27 bases in between. The germline V gene has CDR1 SNHLY and CDR2 FYNNEI. The DNA of the CDR3 is TGTGCCAGATCCGAGGACAGTTGGTATGGGGGCATGCAGTACTTC. Protein sequence: CARSEDSWYGGMQYF.

The V and J genes are TRBV30 and TRBJ2-3; 12 nucleotides align to TRBD2. V lost 4 bases, J lost 4 bases, and 9 bases stayed unmatched. The germline V gene encodes CDR1 GTSNPN and CDR2 SVGIG (reference sequence). The CDR3 spans 16 residues. CDR3: CAWTLAGGGGADTQYF. The CDR3, as DNA: TGTGCCTGGACACTAGCGGGAGGCGGGGGCGCAGATACGCAGTATTTT.

The rearrangement joins TRBV4-3 to TRBJ2-2; a possible D gene is TRBD1 (5 bases). V lost 0 bases, J lost 0 bases, and 14 bases lay in between. Germline V gene sequence: CDR1 LGHNA, CDR2 YSLEER. CDR3 length equals 18 residues. In DNA, the CDR3 is TGCGCCAGCAGCCAAGATATAACAGGCGGTACGAACACCGGGGAGCTGTTTTTT. It encodes CASSQDITGGTNTGELFF.

The V gene is TRBV15, the J gene TRBJ1-5; D remains ambiguous. Trimming took 3 bases from V and 0 from J, leaving 3 bases between them. Per germline, CDR1 LNHNV and CDR2 YYDKDF (reference sequence). This CDR3 is built from 13 residues. The CDR3, as DNA: TGTGCCACCAGCAGCCATAGCAATCAGCCCCAGCATTTT. This translates into CATSSHSNQPQHF.

The CDR3 reads CASSGGLAGGPGEQFF. Here the CDR3 DNA reads TGCGCCAGCAGCGGGGGACTAGCGGGGGGGCCGGGTGAGCAGTTCTTC. The chain employs TRBV5-1 and TRBJ2-1; TRBD2 matches 16 bases. CDR1 and CDR2 (germline): SGHRS, YFSETQ. The CDR3 runs to 16 residues. The V and J ends lost 4 bases and 9 bases, in that order; junction bases with no gene match: 7.

The chain recombines TRBV2 with TRBJ2-4, with D perhaps matching TRBD1 (5 bases). Germline V lookup: CDR1 SNHLY, CDR2 FYNNEI. The CDR3 spans 15 residues. The V end lost 5 bases, the J end lost 0 bases, and 11 bases lay between the germline ends. CDR3 sequence (DNA): TGTGCCAGCAGTAGACAGCAGCTAGCCAAAAACATTCAGTACTTC. This sequence encodes CASSRQQLAKNIQYF.

In this sample, this clone turned up once. The chain joins TRBV11-2 to TRBJ2-1; 7 nucleotides align to TRBD2. Germline V gene lookup returns CDR1 SGHAT and CDR2 FQNNGV. V gave up 7 bases and J gave up 7 bases; unmatched junction bases: 10. This CDR3 has 14 residues. The CDR3 DNA is TGTGCCAGCACGACCGGACTAGAGTTTAATGAGCAGTTCTTC. This translates into CASTTGLEFNEQFF.

The chain has TRBV6-5 and TRBJ2-1, with 10 positions matching TRBD2. V shed 4 bases and J 5 bases; nucleotides not matched to a gene: 8. Germline loops: CDR1 MNHEY, CDR2 SVGAGI. This CDR3 has 16 amino acids. Here the CDR3 DNA reads TGTGCCAGCAGTTTCGATTCTAGCGGGAGTAACAATGAGCAGTTCTTC. This sequence encodes CASSFDSSGSNNEQFF.

On this clone itself: Lacking the conserved final phenylalanine or tryptophan, this CDR3 likely reflects a read error. The DNA is left out, because the CDR3 cannot be placed on it with certainty; the CDR3 is given as TCRdb lists it. This chain joins TRBV7-1 and TRBJ1-2. TRBV7-1 is assigned to the ORF class and has an uncertain function. The CDR3 has 13 residues if both end residues are counted. CDR3 residues: CASSLRTHEGKTY.

On this clone: One end of the junction does not line up with germline, which may come from a read error. The CDR3 DNA sequence: TGTGCCAGCATCGTACTCTTGAGGGGCACTGAAGCTTTCTTT. Translated, it gives CASIVLLRGTEAFF. The chain has TRBV9 and TRBJ1-1; maybe TRBD1 (5 bases). There are 14 residues in the CDR3. Per the germline V gene, CDR1 is SGDLS and CDR2 is YYNGEE.

This chain joins TRBV9 and TRBJ2-2, with D perhaps TRBD2 (6 bases). V shed 7 bases and J shed 7 bases, with 11 bases lying between them. CDR1 SGDLS and CDR2 YYNGEE come from the germline V gene. The CDR3 is 12 residues long. This CDR3 reads CASEKGGGELFF. CDR3 nucleotide sequence: TGTGCCAGCGAAAAGGGAGGCGGGGAGCTGTTTTTT.

The chain has TRBV29-1 and TRBJ2-5; D unclear. The CDR3 has 14 amino acids. Between the trimmed V and J ends, which lost 4 bases and 0 bases, there was a span of 12 bases. Germline V gene lookup returns CDR1 SQVTM and CDR2 ANQGSEA. This chain's CDR3 is CSVGADPYQETQYF. CDR3 in DNA: TGCAGCGTTGGGGCAGACCCTTACCAAGAGACCCAGTACTTC.

The rearrangement links TRBV30 to TRBJ2-7; possible D gene TRBD2, 6 bases. Germline V gene sequence: CDR1 GTSNPN, CDR2 SVGIG (reference sequence). CDR3 length equals 14 residues. V gave up 0 bases and J gave up 0 bases, with 9 bases separating them. DNA of the CDR3: TGTGCCTGGAGTGTTAGGCGGGACTCCTACGAGCAGTACTTC. Encoded protein: CAWSVRRDSYEQYF. Variable domain in full (rest from reference TRBV30 and TRBJ2-7): SQTIHQWPATLVQPVGSPLSLECTVEGTSNPNLYWYRQAAGRGLQLLFYSVGIGQISSEVPQNLSASRPQDRQFILSSKKLLLSDSGFYLCAWSVRRDSYEQYFGPGTRLTVT.

The genes are TRBV7-3 and TRBJ1-5, with 9 bases that match TRBD1. CDR1 and CDR2 (germline): SGHTA, FQGTGA. The CDR3 has 17 residues. V shed 2 bases, J shed 3 bases, and the junction held 8 bases outside the gene matches. As DNA, the CDR3 is TGTGCCAGCAGCTTATGGGACAGGGCGACGGACAATCAGCCCCAGCATTTT. The encoded protein is CASSLWDRATDNQPQHF. The complete variable domain, with remaining parts taken from reference TRBV7-3 and TRBJ1-5, reads GAGVSQTPSNKVTEKGKYVELRCDPISGHTALYWYRQSLGQGPEFLIYFQGTGAADDSGLPNDRFFAVRPEGSVSTLKIQRTERGDSAVYLCASSLWDRATDNQPQHFGDGTRLSIL.

This clone occurred a few times. This chain connects TRBV5-1 to TRBJ2-3; perhaps TRBD2 as D (7 bases). This CDR3 region has 17 residues. CDR1 SGHRS and CDR2 YFSETQ come from the germline V gene. The V and J ends lost 4 bases and 1 base respectively, with 19 bases between them. The DNA for the CDR3 is TGCGCCAGCAGCGCGTTTCCCCGGGGGGCGCGCACAGATACGCAGTATTTT. This encodes CASSAFPRGARTDTQYF.

This clone was recorded only once. This sequence joins TRBV29-1 and TRBJ2-1; TRBD2 matches at 9 bases. Looked up from germline, CDR1 is SQVTM and CDR2 is ANQGSEA. The CDR3 totals 15 residues. V trimming: 0 bases; J trimming: 6 bases; junction bases outside the gene matches: 6. The CDR3 is CSVEDLLAGINEQFF. DNA for the CDR3: TGCAGCGTTGAAGATCTGCTAGCGGGAATCAATGAGCAGTTCTTC.

This clone was seen just once. The chain links TRBV7-2 to TRBJ2-7; 15 bases agree with TRBD2. The CDR3 is 18 residues long. The ends lost 5 bases at V and 3 bases at J; junction bases unmatched: 11. Per germline, CDR1 SGHTA and CDR2 FQGNSA. The CDR3, as DNA: TGTGCCAGCAGCCCGGGGACTAGCGGGAGGAATTATAACTACGAGCAGTACTTC. This codes for CASSPGTSGRNYNYEQYF.

The chain recombines TRBV5-5 with TRBJ1-5; possible D gene TRBD1, 6 bases. The V end lost 0 bases, the J end lost 5 bases, and 15 bases lay between the germline ends. The CDR3 length is 16 residues. Per germline, CDR1 SGHKS and CDR2 YYEKEE (reference sequence). The CDR3 nucleotides read TGTGCCAGCAGCTTGGGAGGACAGAGCAACTATCAGCCCCAGCATTTT. The encoded protein is CASSLGGQSNYQPQHF.